This T cell receptor beta chain was retrieved from a study of T-cell reconstitution after alpha-beta-depleted transplantation in children. Study-level points and caveats: Several hundred rapidly expanded clones from non-depleted graft cells reportedly supplied alpha-beta T cells about two months post-transplant. Day-60 TCRbeta diversity that was high in some patients was derived from surviving recipient T cells and thymic progenitors. T-cell numbers and diversity one year post-transplant derived largely from freshly generated T cells.

This CDR3 spans 16 amino acids. Trimming pared 3 bases from V and 6 bases from J, leaving 18 bases between. Researchers prepared the TCRbeta library using unique molecular identifiers, the study reports. TCRdb re-analysed the PCR reads in MiXCR, keeping a single row per CDR3 protein. The sample lists 800,000 to 1,000,000 distinct CDR3 sequences, less than 30% occurring once. In regard to this clonotype: Its antigen is still unknown.

The sequencing used PBMCs, mostly from graft donor cells, collected 360 days after TCRalphabeta/CD19-depleted stem cell transplant. The chain uses TRBV12-3 or TRBV12-4 and TRBJ2-4; tentative D call: TRBD2 (7 bases). The origin of this receptor is a boy younger than two who had a stem cell transplant for SCID, so the T cells may come from the graft donor. This CDR3 reads CASSLGGPPAGNIQYF. The CDR3 DNA reads as TGTGCCAGCAGTTTGGGGGGGCCTCCAGCGGGAAACATTCAGTACTTC.